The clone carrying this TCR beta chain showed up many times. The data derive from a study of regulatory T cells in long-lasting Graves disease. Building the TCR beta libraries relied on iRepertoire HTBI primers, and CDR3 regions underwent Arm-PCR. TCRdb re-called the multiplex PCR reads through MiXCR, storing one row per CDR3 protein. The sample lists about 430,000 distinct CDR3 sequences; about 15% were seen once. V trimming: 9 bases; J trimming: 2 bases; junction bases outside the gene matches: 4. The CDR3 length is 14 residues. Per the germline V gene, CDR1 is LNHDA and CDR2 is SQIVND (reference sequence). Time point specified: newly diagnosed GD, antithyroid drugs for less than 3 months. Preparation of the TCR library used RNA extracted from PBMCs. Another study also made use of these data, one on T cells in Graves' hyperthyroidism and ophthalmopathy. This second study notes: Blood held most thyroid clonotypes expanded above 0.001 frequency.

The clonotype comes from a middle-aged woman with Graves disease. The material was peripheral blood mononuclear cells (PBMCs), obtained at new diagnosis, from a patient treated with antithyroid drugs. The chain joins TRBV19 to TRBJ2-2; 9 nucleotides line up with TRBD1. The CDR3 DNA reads TGTGCCAGCCGGACAGGGGCTAACACCGGGGAGCTGTTTTTT. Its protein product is CASRTGANTGELFF.